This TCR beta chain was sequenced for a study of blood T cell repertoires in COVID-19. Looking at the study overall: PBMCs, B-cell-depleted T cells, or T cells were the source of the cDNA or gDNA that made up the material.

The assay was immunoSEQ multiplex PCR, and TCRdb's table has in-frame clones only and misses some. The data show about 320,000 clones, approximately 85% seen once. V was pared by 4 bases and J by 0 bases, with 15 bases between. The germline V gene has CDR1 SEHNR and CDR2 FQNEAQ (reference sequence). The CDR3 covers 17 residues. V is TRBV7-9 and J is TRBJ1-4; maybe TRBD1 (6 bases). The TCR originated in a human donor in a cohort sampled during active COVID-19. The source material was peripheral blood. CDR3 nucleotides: TGTGCCAGCAGCTCCCCCCACAGGGCCACAACTAATGAAAAACTGTTTTTT. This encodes CASSSPHRATTNEKLFF.